The rows below give T cell receptor beta chains drawn from one sample of a study of breast tumors, draining lymph nodes, adjacent tissues. A single record per CDR3 protein comes from TCRdb applying MiXCR to the multiplex PCR reads. This sample has about 130,000 distinct CDR3 sequences, with approximately 20% found just once. Specimen: axillary lymph node tissue. The origin of the receptors is a female donor with breast cancer. Some clones in this sample may be carry-over from other donors' samples. Each CDR3 is given with its conserved first and last residue. The order of the fields is V gene, D gene, clone size, J gene, CDR3 DNA, CDR3 protein. The D gene is left open where the match is weak. Clone size is given for some rows only: seen once, a few or many times, or a class if the clone is expanded.

V: TRBV20-1
D: NA
size: many
J: TRBJ2-5
DNA: TGCAGTGCTAACCGGGCCGTCACGAAGACCCAGTACTTC
CDR3: CSANRAVTKTQYF

V: TRBV2
D: NA
size: many
J: TRBJ2-5
DNA: TGTGCCAGCAGTGAATCAAGGAACCAAGAGACCCAGTACTTC
CDR3: CASSESRNQETQYF

V: TRBV30
D: NA
size: many
J: TRBJ2-7
DNA: TGTGCCTGGAGGTCCCCAGGGACCTACGAGCAGTACTTC
CDR3: CAWRSPGTYEQYF

V: TRBV4-1
D: NA
size: many
J: TRBJ1-2
DNA: TGCGCCAGCAGCCAAGCGGGGGGTTTGAATGGCTACACCTTC
CDR3: CASSQAGGLNGYTF

V: TRBV19
D: NA
size: many
J: TRBJ1-5
DNA: TGTGCCAGTAGGGTCCTGGGCGTTTCCCCCAATCAGCCCCAGCATTTT
CDR3: CASRVLGVSPNQPQHF

V: TRBV18
D: NA
size: NA
J: TRBJ2-1
DNA: TGTGCCAGCTCACCGACGGGGACGAGGCTGCGGAATGAGCAGTTCTTC
CDR3: CASSPTGTRLRNEQFF

V: TRBV27
D: NA
size: many
J: TRBJ2-1
DNA: TGTGCCAGCAGTTTATTGGGCGCCTACTCCTACAATGAGCAGTTCTTC
CDR3: CASSLLGAYSYNEQFF

V: TRBV7-9
D: NA
size: many
J: TRBJ2-3
DNA: TGTGCCAGCACGGTGGACCTTAGCACAGATACGCAGTATTTT
CDR3: CASTVDLSTDTQYF

V: TRBV7-2
D: TRBD2
size: many
J: TRBJ2-7
DNA: TGTGCCAGCAGCTCATCTAGCGGGAGCTCCTACGAGCAGTACTTC
CDR3: CASSSSSGSSYEQYF

V: TRBV4-1
D: NA
size: many
J: TRBJ2-5
DNA: TGCGCCAGCAGCCAGCGACAGTATCAAGAGACCCAGTACTTC
CDR3: CASSQRQYQETQYF

V: TRBV29-1
D: TRBD2
size: many
J: TRBJ2-1
DNA: TGCAGCGTTCGGGAGGGGGTTGAGCAGTTCTTC
CDR3: CSVREGVEQFF

V: TRBV20-1
D: TRBD1
size: many
J: TRBJ1-5
DNA: TGCAGTGCTAGACGGGACAGGGAACAGCCCCAGCATTTT
CDR3: CSARRDREQPQHF

V: TRBV19
D: NA
size: many
J: TRBJ2-2
DNA: TGTGCCAGTAGTCCCCCCGGGACGGCGAACACCGGGGAGCTGTTTTTT
CDR3: CASSPPGTANTGELFF

V: TRBV14
D: NA
size: many
J: TRBJ2-3
DNA: TGTGCCAGCAGCCAAAACTCAGGAGATACGCAGTATTTT
CDR3: CASSQNSGDTQYF

V: TRBV6-5
D: TRBD1
size: many
J: TRBJ1-3
DNA: TGTGCCACCGGGACAGTCTCTGGAAACACCATATATTTT
CDR3: CATGTVSGNTIYF

V: TRBV6-2/TRBV6-3
D: NA
size: many
J: TRBJ1-4
DNA: TGTGCCAGCACCGAGGGGCGCGGAGAAAAACTGTTTTTT
CDR3: CASTEGRGEKLFF

V: TRBV7-6
D: TRBD1
size: many
J: TRBJ2-7
DNA: TGTGCCAGCAGCCTCGGACAGGGTGGCTACGAGCAGTACTTC
CDR3: CASSLGQGGYEQYF

V: TRBV6-6
D: TRBD1
size: NA
J: TRBJ1-1
DNA: TGTGCCAGCAGTTACTCGGGACAGGAGAACACTGAAGCTTTCTTT
CDR3: CASSYSGQENTEAFF

V: TRBV7-9
D: NA
size: many
J: TRBJ2-3
DNA: TGTGCCAGCAGCCCAATGAGGGGAGGCGTCGATACGCAGTATTTT
CDR3: CASSPMRGGVDTQYF

V: TRBV6-5
D: TRBD1
size: NA
J: TRBJ1-1
DNA: TGTGCCAGCAGCCCGGGACAGGTGAACACTGAAGCTTTCTTT
CDR3: CASSPGQVNTEAFF

V: TRBV3-1
D: TRBD2
size: few
J: TRBJ2-1
DNA: TGTGCCAGCAGCCCCCCTAGCGGGGGGGCCTTCAATGAGCAGTTCTTC
CDR3: CASSPPSGGAFNEQFF

V: TRBV14
D: NA
size: many
J: TRBJ2-2
DNA: TGTGCCAGCAGCCAAGGTAGTCGAGTCACCGGGGAGCTGTTTTTT
CDR3: CASSQGSRVTGELFF

V: TRBV20-1
D: NA
size: once
J: TRBJ2-5
DNA: TGCAGTGCCACCGAGTCGTTCGGCCAAGGGACCCAGTACTTC
CDR3: CSATESFGQGTQYF

V: TRBV3-1
D: TRBD2
size: few
J: TRBJ2-3
DNA: TGTGCCAGCAGCCCCGGGACTAGCATCACAGATACGCAGTATTTT
CDR3: CASSPGTSITDTQYF

V: TRBV7-2
D: NA
size: many
J: TRBJ2-3
DNA: TGTGCCAGCAGCTTAGGTGGGGGGGCGAATACGCAGTATTTT
CDR3: CASSLGGGANTQYF

V: TRBV6-1
D: NA
size: many
J: TRBJ2-7
DNA: TGTGCCAGCAAGAGGGTACGGGAGTCCTACGAGCAGTACTTC
CDR3: CASKRVRESYEQYF

V: TRBV9
D: TRBD1
size: many
J: TRBJ2-3
DNA: TGTGCCAGCAGCTTAGACAGGGGGGCCAACACAGATACGCAGTATTTT
CDR3: CASSLDRGANTDTQYF

V: TRBV20-1
D: TRBD1
size: many
J: TRBJ1-5
DNA: TGCAGTGCCAAGATAAGACAGGGACAAGCAAATCAGCCCCAGCATTTT
CDR3: CSAKIRQGQANQPQHF